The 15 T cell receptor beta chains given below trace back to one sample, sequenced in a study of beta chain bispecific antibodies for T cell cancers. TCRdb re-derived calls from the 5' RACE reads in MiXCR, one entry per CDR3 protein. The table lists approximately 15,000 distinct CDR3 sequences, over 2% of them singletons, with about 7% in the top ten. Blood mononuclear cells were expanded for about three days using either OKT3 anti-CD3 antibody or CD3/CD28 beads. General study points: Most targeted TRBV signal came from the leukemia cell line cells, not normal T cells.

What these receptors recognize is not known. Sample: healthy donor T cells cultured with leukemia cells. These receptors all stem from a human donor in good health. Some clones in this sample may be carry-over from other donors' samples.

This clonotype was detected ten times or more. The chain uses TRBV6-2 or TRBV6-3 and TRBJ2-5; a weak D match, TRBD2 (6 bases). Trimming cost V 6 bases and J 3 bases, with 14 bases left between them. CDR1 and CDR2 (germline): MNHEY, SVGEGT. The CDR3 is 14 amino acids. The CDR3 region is CASSPGTAKETQYF. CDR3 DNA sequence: TGTGCCAGCAGCCCCGGGACTGCGAAAGAGACCCAGTACTTC.

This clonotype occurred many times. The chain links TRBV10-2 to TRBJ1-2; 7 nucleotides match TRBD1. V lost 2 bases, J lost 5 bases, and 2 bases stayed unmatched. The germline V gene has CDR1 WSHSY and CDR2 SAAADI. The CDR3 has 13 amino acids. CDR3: CASSEGQEYGYTF. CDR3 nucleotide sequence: TGCGCCAGCAGTGAGGGACAGGAATATGGCTACACCTTC.

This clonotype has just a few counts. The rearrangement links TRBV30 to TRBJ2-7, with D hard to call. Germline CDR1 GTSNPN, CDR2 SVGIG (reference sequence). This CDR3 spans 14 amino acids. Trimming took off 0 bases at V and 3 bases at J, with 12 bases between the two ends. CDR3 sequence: CAWSVRVEDYEQYF. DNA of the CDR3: TGTGCCTGGAGTGTCAGAGTCGAAGACTACGAGCAGTACTTC.

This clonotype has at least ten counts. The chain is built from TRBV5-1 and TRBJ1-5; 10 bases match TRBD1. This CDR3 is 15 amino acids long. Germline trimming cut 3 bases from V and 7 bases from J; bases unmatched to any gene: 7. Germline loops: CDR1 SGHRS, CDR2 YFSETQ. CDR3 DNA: TGCGCCAGCAGCTCAGGGACAGGGGATTGGCAGCCCCAGCATTTT. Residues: CASSSGTGDWQPQHF.

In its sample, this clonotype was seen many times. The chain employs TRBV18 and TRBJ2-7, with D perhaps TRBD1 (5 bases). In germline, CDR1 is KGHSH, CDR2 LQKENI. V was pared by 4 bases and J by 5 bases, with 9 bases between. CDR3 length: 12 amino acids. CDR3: CASSLLTDEQYF. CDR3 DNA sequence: TGTGCCAGCTCACTACTGACAGACGAGCAGTACTTC.

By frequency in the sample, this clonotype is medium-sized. The CDR3 loop reads CASSDSFFLVDTQYF. The CDR3 DNA is TGTGCCAGCAGTGACAGTTTCTTCTTGGTAGATACGCAGTATTTT. The chain combines TRBV2 with TRBJ2-3; D call uncertain. The V end lost 3 bases, the J end lost 5 bases, and 15 bases lay between the germline ends. CDR3 length equals 15 residues. CDR1 is SNHLY, CDR2 FYNNEI, per germline.

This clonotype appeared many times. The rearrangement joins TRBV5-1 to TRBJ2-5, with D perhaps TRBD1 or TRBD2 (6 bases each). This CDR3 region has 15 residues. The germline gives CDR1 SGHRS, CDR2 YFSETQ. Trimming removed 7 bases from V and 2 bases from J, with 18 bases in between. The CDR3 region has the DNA TGCGCCAGCTGCCCTTGGGGGGCCAATCAAGAGACCCAGTACTTC. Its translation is CASCPWGANQETQYF.

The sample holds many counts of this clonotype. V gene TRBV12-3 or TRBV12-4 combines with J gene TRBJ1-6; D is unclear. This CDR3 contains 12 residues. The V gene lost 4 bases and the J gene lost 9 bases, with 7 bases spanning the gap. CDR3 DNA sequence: TGTGCCAGCAGTTCCGTGGGTTCACCCCTCCACTTT. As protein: CASSSVGSPLHF.

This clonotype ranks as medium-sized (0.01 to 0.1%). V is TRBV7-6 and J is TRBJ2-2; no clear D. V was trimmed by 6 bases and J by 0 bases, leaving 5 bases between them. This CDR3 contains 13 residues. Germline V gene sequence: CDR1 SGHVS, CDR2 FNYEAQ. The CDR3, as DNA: TGTGCCAGCAGTCCCGCGAACACCGGGGAGCTGTTTTTT. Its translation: CASSPANTGELFF.

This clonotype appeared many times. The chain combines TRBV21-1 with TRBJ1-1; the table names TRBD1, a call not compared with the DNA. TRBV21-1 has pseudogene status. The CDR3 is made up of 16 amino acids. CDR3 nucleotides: TGTGCCAGCAGGAATTATACAGGGGGCACGAACACTGAAGCTTTCTTT. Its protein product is CASRNYTGGTNTEAFF.

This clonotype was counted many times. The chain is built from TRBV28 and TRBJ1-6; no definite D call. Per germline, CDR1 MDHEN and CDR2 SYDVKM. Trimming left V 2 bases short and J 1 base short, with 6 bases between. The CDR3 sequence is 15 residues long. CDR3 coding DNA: TGTGCCAGCAGTTTAGTGGGGTCCTATAATTCACCCCTCCACTTT. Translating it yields CASSLVGSYNSPLHF.

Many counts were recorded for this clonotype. The CDR3 sequence is CSARVFSGDLETQYF. The CDR3 DNA reads TGCAGTGCTAGAGTTTTTAGCGGGGATCTGGAGACCCAGTACTTC. The rearrangement links TRBV20-1 to TRBJ2-5, with 8 bases matching TRBD2. CDR1 and CDR2 from the germline V gene are DFQATT and SNEGSKA (reference sequence). The trim removed 1 base at V and 5 bases at J, leaving 9 bases unmatched. The CDR3 contains 15 residues.

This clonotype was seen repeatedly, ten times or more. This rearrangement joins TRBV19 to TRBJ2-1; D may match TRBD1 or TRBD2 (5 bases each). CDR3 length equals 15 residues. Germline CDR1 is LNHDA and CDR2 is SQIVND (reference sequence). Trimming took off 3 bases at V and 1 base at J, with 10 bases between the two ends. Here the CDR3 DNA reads TGTGCCAGTAGTATGGGACCGGGTTCCTACAATGAGCAGTTCTTC. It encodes CASSMGPGSYNEQFF. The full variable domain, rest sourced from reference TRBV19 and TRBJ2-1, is DGGITQSPKYLFRKEGQNVTLSCEQNLNHDAMYWYRQDPGQGLRLIYYSQIVNDFQKGDIAEGYSVSREKKESFPLTVTSAQKNPTAFYLCASSMGPGSYNEQFFGPGTRLTVL.

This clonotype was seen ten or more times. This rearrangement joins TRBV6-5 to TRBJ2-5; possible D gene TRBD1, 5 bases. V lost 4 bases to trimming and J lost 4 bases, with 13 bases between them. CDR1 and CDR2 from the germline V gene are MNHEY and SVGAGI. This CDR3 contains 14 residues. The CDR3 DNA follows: TGTGCCAGCAGTTTTACAGGTGGTGGAGAGACCCAGTACTTC. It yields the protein CASSFTGGGETQYF.

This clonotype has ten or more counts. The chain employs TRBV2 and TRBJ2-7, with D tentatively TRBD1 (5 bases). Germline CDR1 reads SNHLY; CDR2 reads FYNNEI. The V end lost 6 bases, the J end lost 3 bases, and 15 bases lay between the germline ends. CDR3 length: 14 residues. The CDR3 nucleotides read TGTGCCAGCAGGGATACGACAGCTCGCTACGAGCAGTACTTC. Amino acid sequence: CASRDTTARYEQYF.